This T cell receptor beta chain stems from a study of early T cells in non-severe SARS-CoV-2 infection. Study in general: Unsorted whole-blood RNA was sequenced in bulk, leaving chains unpaired. Study-wide findings and caveats: Matching against VDJdb likely underestimated virus-specific expansions, favoring anti-spike CD8.

Unique molecular identifier tags were affixed to discrete cDNA molecules. One entry per CDR3 protein, called by TCRdb with MiXCR from the 5' RACE reads. This sample has about 83,000 distinct CDR3 sequences, with approximately 13% found just once. This CDR3 is built from 16 residues. Looked up from germline, CDR1 is MNHEY and CDR2 is SMNVEV (reference sequence). V trimming: 2 bases; J trimming: 0 bases; junction bases outside the gene matches: 7. This clonotype was seen a handful of times. Antigen unknown. The receptor comes from an adult who was a healthcare worker with PCR-confirmed SARS-CoV-2 infection or an uninfected control (not recorded which). Sequenced sample: whole blood. The chain recombines TRBV27 with TRBJ2-7; 7 nucleotides agree with TRBD2. The CDR3 DNA sequence: TGTGCCAGCAGTTTAACAGCGGGACTGCCCTCCTACGAGCAGTACTTC. It encodes CASSLTAGLPSYEQYF.